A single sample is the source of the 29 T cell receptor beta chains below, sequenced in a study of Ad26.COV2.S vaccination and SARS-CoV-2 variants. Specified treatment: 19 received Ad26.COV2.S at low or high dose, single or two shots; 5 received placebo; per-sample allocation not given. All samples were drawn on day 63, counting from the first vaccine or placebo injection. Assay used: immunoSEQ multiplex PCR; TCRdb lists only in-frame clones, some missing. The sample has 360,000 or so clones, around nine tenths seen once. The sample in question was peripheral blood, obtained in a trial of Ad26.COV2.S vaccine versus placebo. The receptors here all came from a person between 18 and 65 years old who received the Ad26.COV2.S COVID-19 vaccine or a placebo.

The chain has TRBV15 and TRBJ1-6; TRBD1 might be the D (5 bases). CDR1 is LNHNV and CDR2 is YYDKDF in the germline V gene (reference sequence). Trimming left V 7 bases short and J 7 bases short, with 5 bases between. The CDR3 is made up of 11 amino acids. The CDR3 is CATNRNSPLHF. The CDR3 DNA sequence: TGTGCCACCAACAGGAATTCACCCCTCCACTTT.

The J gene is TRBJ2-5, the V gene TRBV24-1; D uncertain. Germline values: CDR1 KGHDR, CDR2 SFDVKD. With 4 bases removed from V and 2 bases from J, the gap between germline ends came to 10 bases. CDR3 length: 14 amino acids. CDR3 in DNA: TGTGCCACCAGTGAACGACGGTTACAAGAGACCCAGTACTTC. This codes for CATSERRLQETQYF.

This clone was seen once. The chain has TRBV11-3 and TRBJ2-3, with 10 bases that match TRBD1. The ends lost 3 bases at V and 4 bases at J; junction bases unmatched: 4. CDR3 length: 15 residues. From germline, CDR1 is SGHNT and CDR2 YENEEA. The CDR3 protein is CASSFRQGAADTQYF. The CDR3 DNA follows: TGTGCCAGCAGCTTCCGACAGGGGGCCGCAGATACGCAGTATTTT.

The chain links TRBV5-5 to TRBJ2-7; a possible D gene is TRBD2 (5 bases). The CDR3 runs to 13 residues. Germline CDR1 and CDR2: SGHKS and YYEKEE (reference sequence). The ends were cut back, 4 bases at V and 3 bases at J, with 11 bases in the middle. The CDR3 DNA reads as TGTGCCAGCAGCAGCGAGGGTGTCTACGAGCAGTACTTC. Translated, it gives CASSSEGVYEQYF.

The CDR3 DNA reads as TGCGCCAGCAGCCCCGGAGCGGGAGATAGTGAGCAGTTCTTC. Its translation: CASSPGAGDSEQFF. This sequence joins TRBV4-3 and TRBJ2-1, with 8 bases fitting TRBD2. J was trimmed by 9 bases and V by 4 bases; bases with no gene match: 8. This CDR3 region has 14 residues. The germline CDR1 and CDR2 sequences are LGHNA and YSLEER.

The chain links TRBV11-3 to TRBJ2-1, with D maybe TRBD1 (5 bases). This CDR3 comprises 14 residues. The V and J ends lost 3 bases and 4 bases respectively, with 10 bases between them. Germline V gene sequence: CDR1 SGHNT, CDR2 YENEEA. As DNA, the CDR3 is TGTGCCAGCAGCTTCCAGGGCAGGTACAATGAGCAGTTCTTC. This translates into CASSFQGRYNEQFF. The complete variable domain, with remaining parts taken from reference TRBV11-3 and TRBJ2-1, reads EAGVVQSPRYKIIEKKQPVAFWCNPISGHNTLYWYLQNLGQGPELLIRYENEEAVDDSQLPKDRFSAERLKGVDSTLKIQPAELGDSAVYLCASSFQGRYNEQFFGPGTRLTVL.

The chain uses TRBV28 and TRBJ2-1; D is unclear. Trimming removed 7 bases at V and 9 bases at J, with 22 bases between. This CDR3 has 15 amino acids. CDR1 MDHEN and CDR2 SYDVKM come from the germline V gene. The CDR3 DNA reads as TGTGCCAGCACCGTATCGCTACGAGGATTTGGTGAGCAGTTCTTC. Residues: CASTVSLRGFGEQFF.

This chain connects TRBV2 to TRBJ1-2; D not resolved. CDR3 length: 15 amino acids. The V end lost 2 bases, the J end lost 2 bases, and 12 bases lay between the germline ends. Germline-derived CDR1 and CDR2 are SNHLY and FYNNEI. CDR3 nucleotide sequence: TGTGCCAGCAGTGAAATGGCGAGGCCAAACTATGGCTACACCTTC. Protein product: CASSEMARPNYGYTF.

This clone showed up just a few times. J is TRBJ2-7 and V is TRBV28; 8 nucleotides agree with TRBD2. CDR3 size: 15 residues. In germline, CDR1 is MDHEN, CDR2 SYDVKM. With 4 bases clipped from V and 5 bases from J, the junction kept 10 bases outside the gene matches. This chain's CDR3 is CASSSGLAPSNEQYF. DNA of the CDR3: TGTGCCAGCAGTTCCGGACTAGCCCCATCAAACGAGCAGTACTTC.

The CDR3 here is CASSEGAGLTTDTQYF. In DNA form, the CDR3 reads TGTGCCAGCAGTGAGGGAGCGGGACTTACCACAGATACGCAGTATTTT. The gene calls are TRBV6-1 and TRBJ2-3, with TRBD2 matching 7 bases. Trimming cost V 3 bases and J 2 bases; bases outside gene matches: 8. Germline CDR1 and CDR2: MNHNS and SASEGT. The CDR3 sequence is 16 residues long.

CDR3 DNA sequence: TGTGCCAGCAGCCCAGGGCTGGTGAGCAATCAGCCCCAGCATTTT. Translation: CASSPGLVSNQPQHF. The chain uses TRBV27 and TRBJ1-5, with D possibly matching TRBD1 (5 bases). V lost 6 bases, J lost 1 base, and 13 bases lay in between. Per the germline V gene, CDR1 is MNHEY and CDR2 is SMNVEV (reference sequence). The CDR3 extends over 15 amino acids.

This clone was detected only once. CDR3 protein: CATGFDRGWYF. The CDR3 DNA is TGTGCCACCGGATTCGACCGTGGTTGGTACTTC. The chain is built from TRBV6-5 and TRBJ2-5; D gene uncertain. Per germline, CDR1 MNHEY and CDR2 SVGAGI. V was cut by 10 bases and J by 13 bases, with 19 bases left in between. This CDR3 has 11 residues.

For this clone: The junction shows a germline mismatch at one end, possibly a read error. CDR3 DNA sequence: TGTGCCAGCAGCTTAGTAGGGAAAAAAGGAGAAGTCTTC. Translated: CASSLVGKKGEVF. The chain is built from TRBV7-8 and TRBJ1-2; D call uncertain. This CDR3 has 13 amino acids. Germline V gene lookup returns CDR1 SGHVS and CDR2 FQNEAQ.

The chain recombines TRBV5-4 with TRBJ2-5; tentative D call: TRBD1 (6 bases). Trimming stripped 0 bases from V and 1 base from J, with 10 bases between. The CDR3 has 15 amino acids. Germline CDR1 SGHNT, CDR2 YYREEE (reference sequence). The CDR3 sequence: CASSLGGLFQETQYF. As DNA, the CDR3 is TGTGCCAGCAGCTTGGGGGGGCTATTCCAAGAGACCCAGTACTTC.

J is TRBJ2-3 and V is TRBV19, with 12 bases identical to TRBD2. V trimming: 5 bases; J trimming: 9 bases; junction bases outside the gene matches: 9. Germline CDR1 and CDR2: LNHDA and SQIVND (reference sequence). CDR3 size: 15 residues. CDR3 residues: CASSPRLAGVDTQYF. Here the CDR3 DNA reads TGTGCCAGTAGTCCCCGACTAGCGGGAGTGGACACGCAGTATTTT.

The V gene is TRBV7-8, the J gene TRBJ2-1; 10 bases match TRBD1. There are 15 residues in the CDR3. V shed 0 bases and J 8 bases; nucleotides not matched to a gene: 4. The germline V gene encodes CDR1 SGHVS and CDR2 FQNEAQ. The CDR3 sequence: CASSLAGQGTDEQFF. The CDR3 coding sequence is TGTGCCAGCAGCTTAGCGGGACAGGGGACAGATGAGCAGTTCTTC.

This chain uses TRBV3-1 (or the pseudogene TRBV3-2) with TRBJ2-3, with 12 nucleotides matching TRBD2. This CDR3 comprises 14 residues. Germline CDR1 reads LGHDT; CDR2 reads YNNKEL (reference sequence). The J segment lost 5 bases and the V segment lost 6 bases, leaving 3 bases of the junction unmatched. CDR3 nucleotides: TGTGCCAGCAGTCCTAGCGGGAGGGAAGATACGCAGTATTTT. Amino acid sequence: CASSPSGREDTQYF.

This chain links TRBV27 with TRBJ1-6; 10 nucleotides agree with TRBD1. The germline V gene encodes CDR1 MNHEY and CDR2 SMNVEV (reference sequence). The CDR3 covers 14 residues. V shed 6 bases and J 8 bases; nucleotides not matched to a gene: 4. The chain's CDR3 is CASRRQGADSPLHF. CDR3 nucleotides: TGTGCCAGCAGGAGACAGGGGGCGGATTCACCCCTCCACTTT.

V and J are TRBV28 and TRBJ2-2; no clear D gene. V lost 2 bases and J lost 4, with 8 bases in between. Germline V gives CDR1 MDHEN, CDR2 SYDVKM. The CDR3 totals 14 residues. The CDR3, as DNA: TGTGCCAGCAGTTTACTAGTGCGCACCGGGGAGCTGTTTTTT. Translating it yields CASSLLVRTGELFF.

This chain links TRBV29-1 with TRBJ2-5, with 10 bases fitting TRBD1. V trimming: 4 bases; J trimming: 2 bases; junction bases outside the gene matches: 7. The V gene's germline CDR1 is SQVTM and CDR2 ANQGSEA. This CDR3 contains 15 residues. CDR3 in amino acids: CSVGVGQGEQETQYF. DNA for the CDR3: TGCAGCGTTGGGGTTGGACAGGGGGAACAAGAGACCCAGTACTTC. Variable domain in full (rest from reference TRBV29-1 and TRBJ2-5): SAVISQKPSRDICQRGTSLTIQCQVDSQVTMMFWYRQQPGQSLTLIATANQGSEATYESGFVIDKFPISRPNLTFSTLTVSNMSPEDSSIYLCSVGVGQGEQETQYFGPGTRLLVL.

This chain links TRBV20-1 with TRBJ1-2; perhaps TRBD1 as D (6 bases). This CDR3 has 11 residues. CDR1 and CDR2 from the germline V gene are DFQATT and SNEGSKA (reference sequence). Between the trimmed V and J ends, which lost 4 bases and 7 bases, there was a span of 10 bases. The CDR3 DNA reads TGCAGTGCTACCCAGGGGTTTGGCTACACCTTC. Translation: CSATQGFGYTF.

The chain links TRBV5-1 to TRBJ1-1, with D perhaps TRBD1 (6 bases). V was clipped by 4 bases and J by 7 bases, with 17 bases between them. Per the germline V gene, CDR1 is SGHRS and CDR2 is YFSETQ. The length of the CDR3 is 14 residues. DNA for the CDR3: TGCGCCAGCAGCACCCGACAGGACGCTCTTGAAGCTTTCTTT. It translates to CASSTRQDALEAFF.

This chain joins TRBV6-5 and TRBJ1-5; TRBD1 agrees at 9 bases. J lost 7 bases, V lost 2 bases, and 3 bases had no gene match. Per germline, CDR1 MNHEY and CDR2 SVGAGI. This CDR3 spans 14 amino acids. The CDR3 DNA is TGTGCCAGCAGTTACATGGGACAGGGACAGCCCCAGCATTTT. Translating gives CASSYMGQGQPQHF.

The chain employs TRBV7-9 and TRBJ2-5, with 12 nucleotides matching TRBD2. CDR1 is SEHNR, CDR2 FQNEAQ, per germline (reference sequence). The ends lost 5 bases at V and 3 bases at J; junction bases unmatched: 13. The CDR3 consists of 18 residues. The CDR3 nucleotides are TGTGCCAGCAGCCACCTAGCGGGAGGGGTCTATAGAAAAGAGACCCAGTACTTC. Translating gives CASSHLAGGVYRKETQYF. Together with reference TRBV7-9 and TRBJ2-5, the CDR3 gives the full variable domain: DTGVSQNPRHKITKRGQNVTFRCDPISEHNRLYWYRQTLGQGPEFLTYFQNEAQLEKSRLLSDRFSAERPKGSFSTLEIQRTEQGDSAMYLCASSHLAGGVYRKETQYFGPGTRLLVL.

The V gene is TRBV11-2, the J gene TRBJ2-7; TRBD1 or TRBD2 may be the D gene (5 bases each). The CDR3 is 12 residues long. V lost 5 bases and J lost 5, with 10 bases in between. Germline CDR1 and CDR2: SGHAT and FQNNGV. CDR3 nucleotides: TGTGCCAGCAGCCTGGGACGAAACGAGCAGTACTTC. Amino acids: CASSLGRNEQYF.

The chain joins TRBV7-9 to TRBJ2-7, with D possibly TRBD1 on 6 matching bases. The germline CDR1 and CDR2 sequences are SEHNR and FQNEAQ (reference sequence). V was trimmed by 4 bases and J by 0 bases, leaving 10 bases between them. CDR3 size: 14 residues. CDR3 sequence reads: CASSYTGSSYEQYF. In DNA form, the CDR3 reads TGTGCCAGCAGCTATACAGGGAGCTCCTACGAGCAGTACTTC.

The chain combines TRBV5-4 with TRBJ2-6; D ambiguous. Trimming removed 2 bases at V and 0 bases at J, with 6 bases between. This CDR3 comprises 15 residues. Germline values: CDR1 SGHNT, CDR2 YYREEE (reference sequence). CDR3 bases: TGTGCCAGCAGCTTTAGCAACTCTGGGGCCAACGTCCTGACTTTC. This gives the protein CASSFSNSGANVLTF.

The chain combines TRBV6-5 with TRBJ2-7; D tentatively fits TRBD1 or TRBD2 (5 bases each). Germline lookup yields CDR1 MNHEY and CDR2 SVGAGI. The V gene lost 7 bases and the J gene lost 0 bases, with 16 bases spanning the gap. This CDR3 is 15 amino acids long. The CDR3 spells CASTRGEWDSYEQYF. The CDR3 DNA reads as TGTGCCAGCACCCGAGGGGAGTGGGACTCCTACGAGCAGTACTTC.

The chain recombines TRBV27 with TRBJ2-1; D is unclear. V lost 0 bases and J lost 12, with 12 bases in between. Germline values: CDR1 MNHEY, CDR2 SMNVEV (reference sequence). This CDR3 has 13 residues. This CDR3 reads CASSLSLTHVQFF. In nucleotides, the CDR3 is TGTGCCAGCAGTTTATCCCTGACTCATGTGCAGTTCTTC.